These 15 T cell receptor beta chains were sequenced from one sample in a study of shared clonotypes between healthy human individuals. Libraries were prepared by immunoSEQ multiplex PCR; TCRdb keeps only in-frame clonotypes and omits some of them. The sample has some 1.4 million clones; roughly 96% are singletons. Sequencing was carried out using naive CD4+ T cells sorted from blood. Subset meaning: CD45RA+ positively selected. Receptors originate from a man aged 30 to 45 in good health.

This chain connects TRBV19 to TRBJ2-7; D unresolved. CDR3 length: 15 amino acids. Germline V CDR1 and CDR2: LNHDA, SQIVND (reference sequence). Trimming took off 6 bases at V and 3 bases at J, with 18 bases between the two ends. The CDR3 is CASRLKHDFHYEQYF. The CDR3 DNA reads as TGTGCCAGTAGATTGAAACACGATTTCCACTACGAGCAGTACTTC.

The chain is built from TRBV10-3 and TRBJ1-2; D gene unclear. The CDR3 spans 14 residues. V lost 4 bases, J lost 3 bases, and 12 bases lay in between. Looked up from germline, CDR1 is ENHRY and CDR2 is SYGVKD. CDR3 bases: TGTGCCATCAGTGGTGACACCGGATACTATGGCTACACCTTC. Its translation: CAISGDTGYYGYTF.

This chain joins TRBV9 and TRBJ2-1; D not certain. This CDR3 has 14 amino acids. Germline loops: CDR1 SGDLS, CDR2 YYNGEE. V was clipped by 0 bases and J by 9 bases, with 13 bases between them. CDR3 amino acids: CASSVEYRLSEQFF. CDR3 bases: TGTGCCAGCAGCGTAGAGTATCGCCTTAGTGAGCAGTTCTTC. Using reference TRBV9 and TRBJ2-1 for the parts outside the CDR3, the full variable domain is DSGVTQTPKHLITATGQRVTLRCSPRSGDLSVYWYQQSLDQGLQFLIQYYNGEERAKGNILERFSAQQFPDLHSELNLSSLELGDSALYFCASSVEYRLSEQFFGPGTRLTVL.

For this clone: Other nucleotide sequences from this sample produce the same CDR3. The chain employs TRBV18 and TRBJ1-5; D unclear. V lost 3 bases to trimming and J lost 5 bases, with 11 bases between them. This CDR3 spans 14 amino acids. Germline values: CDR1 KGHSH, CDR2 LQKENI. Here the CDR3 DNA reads TGTGCCAGCTCACCCTCGGACGGGTATCAGCCCCAGCATTTT. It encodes CASSPSDGYQPQHF.

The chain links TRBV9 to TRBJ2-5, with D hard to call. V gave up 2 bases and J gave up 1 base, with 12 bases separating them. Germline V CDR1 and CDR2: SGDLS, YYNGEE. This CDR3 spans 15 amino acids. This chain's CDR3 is CASSVGTVSQETQYF. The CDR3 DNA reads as TGTGCCAGCAGCGTCGGTACGGTGAGCCAAGAGACCCAGTACTTC.

CDR3 in amino acids: CASSFSKFNIQYF. CDR3 sequence (DNA): TGTGCCAGCAGCTTCTCCAAATTTAACATTCAGTACTTC. The J gene is TRBJ2-4, the V gene TRBV11-2, with D hard to call. V was clipped by 3 bases and J by 7 bases, with 10 bases between them. Germline-derived CDR1 and CDR2 are SGHAT and FQNNGV. The CDR3 is 13 residues long.

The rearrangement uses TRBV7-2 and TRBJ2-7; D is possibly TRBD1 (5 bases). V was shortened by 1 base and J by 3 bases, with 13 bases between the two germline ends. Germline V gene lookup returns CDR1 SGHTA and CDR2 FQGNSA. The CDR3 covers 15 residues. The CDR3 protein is CASSLVYGADYEQYF. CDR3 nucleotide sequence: TGTGCCAGCAGCTTAGTCTATGGGGCAGACTACGAGCAGTACTTC. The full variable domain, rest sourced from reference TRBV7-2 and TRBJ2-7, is GAGVSQSPSNKVTEKGKDVELRCDPISGHTALYWYRQSLGQGLEFLIYFQGNSAPDKSGLPSDRFSAERTGGSVSTLTIQRTQQEDSAVYLCASSLVYGADYEQYFGPGTRLTVT.

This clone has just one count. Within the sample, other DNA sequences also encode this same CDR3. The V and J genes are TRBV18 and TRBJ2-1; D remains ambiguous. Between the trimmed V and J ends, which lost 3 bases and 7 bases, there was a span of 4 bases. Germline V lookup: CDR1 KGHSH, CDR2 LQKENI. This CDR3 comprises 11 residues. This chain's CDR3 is CASSPNNEQFF. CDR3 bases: TGTGCCAGCTCACCGAATAATGAGCAGTTCTTC.

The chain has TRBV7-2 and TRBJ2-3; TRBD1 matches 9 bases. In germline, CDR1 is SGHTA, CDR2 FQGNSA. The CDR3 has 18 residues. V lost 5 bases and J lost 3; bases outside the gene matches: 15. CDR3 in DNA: TGTGCCAGCAGCCCGCTAGGTCGGAGGACAGGGGCAACAGATACGCAGTATTTT. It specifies CASSPLGRRTGATDTQYF.

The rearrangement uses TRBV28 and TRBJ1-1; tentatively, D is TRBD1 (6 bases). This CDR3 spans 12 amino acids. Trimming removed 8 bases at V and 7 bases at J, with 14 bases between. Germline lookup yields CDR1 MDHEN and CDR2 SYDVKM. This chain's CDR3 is CASFAGAGEAFF. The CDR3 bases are TGTGCCAGCTTTGCGGGGGCAGGTGAAGCTTTCTTT.

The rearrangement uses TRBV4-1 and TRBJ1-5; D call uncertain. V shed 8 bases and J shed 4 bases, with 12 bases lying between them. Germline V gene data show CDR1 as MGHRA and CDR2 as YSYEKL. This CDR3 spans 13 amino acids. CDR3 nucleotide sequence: TGCGCCAGCTCTGGACTTCTAAATCAGCCCCAGCATTTT. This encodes CASSGLLNQPQHF.

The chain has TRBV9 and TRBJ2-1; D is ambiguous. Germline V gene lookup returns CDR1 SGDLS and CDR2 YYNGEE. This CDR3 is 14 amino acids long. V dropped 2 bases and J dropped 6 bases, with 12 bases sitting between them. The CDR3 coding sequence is TGTGCCAGCAGCGTTGGCCCCCGGGTCAATGAGCAGTTCTTC. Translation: CASSVGPRVNEQFF. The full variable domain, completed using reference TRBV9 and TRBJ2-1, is DSGVTQTPKHLITATGQRVTLRCSPRSGDLSVYWYQQSLDQGLQFLIQYYNGEERAKGNILERFSAQQFPDLHSELNLSSLELGDSALYFCASSVGPRVNEQFFGPGTRLTVL.

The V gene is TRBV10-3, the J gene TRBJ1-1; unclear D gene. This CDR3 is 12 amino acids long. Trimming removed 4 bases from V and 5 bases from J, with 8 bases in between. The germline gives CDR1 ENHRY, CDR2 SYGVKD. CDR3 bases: TGTGCCATCAGTGGTCTGGGAACTGAAGCTTTCTTT. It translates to CAISGLGTEAFF.

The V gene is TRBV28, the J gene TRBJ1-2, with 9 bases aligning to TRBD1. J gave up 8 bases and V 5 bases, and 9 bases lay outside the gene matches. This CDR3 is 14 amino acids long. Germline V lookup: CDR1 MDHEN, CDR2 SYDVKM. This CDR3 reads CASSIGTGLGGYTF. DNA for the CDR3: TGTGCCAGCAGTATAGGGACAGGGTTGGGAGGCTACACCTTC.

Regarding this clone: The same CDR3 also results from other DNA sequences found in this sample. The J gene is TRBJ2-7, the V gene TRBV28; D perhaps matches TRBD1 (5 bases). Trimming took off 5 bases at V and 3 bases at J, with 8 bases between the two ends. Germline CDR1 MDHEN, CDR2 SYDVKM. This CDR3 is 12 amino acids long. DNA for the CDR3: TGTGCCAGCAGTCCTGACAGCTACGAGCAGTACTTC. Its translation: CASSPDSYEQYF.